These T cell receptor beta chains were read from a single sample in a study of CD8 T cells in ankylosing spondylitis. Via MiXCR, TCRdb re-called the 5' RACE reads, giving one row per CDR3 protein. Of around 250,000 distinct CDR3 sequences detected, approximately 11% appear once; the ten largest clones hold 6% to 7.5%. The sequenced sample consisted of blood, either unsorted or a sorted T cell fraction (not recorded which). The receptors derive from a male donor with ankylosing spondylitis or in good health (not recorded which). CDR3s leave out the opening cysteine and the closing phenylalanine or tryptophan. Fields, in order: D gene, V gene, CDR3 protein. The D gene is left open where the match is weak.

D: .; V: TRBV12-3/TRBV12-4; CDR3: ASSFNRGDSPLH
D: TRBD2; V: TRBV12-3/TRBV12-4; CDR3: ASSLTGTSVEQF
D: .; V: TRBV7-8; CDR3: ASSLGAGDQPQH
D: TRBD1; V: TRBV12-3/TRBV12-4; CDR3: ASTRDRGETQY
D: TRBD2; V: TRBV9; CDR3: ASSVGSSGKTDTQY
D: .; V: TRBV12-3/TRBV12-4; CDR3: ASSLGLSSTGELF
D: .; V: TRBV30; CDR3: AWGSRGNGEAF
D: TRBD1; V: TRBV12-3/TRBV12-4; CDR3: ASSFARGRGETQY
D: .; V: TRBV7-9; CDR3: ASSGTDDLLGTQY
D: TRBD1; V: TRBV10-3; CDR3: AIRTLTGGAAF
D: .; V: TRBV12-3/TRBV12-4; CDR3: ASSRQAGSSAYT
D: .; V: TRBV6-1; CDR3: ASSEGGSTDTQY
D: .; V: TRBV12-3/TRBV12-4; CDR3: ASSPWEGHGYT
D: .; V: TRBV29-1; CDR3: SVDYPDSKQF
D: .; V: TRBV19; CDR3: ASSVRRGMNTEAF
D: TRBD2; V: TRBV20-1; CDR3: SARDSSSGRMNTGELF
D: .; V: TRBV5-1; CDR3: ASSLRGDPYEQY
D: TRBD1; V: TRBV10-3; CDR3: AISDYGTGVIQPQH
D: TRBD1; V: TRBV29-1; CDR3: SVDWDSNGYT
D: .; V: TRBV3-1; CDR3: ASSQEDGLRANYGYT
D: .; V: TRBV20-1; CDR3: SAKGKTYNEQF
D: .; V: TRBV12-5; CDR3: ASGLPSRGLQETQY
D: TRBD1; V: TRBV25-1; CDR3: ASWDRYGYT
D: .; V: TRBV3-1; CDR3: ASSQTVSGWEDTQY
D: .; V: TRBV2; CDR3: ASRRSYGYT